This T cell receptor beta chain was obtained from a study of beta chain features in type 1 diabetes. J lost 2 bases, V lost 3 bases, and 7 bases had no gene match. Germline V gives CDR1 MDHEN, CDR2 SYDVKM. The CDR3 extends over 16 amino acids. This clone was recorded a few times. It was via CD45RO/CCR7/CD25/CD127/CD95/CD27 that CD4+ naive, central memory, regulatory and stem cell-like memory cells were sorted. Expressed TCRB transcripts were sequenced because the isolated RNA had all been reverse transcribed beforehand. Clones were sequenced by immunoSEQ multiplex PCR, and TCRdb holds only the in-frame ones, with some missing. This sample has roughly 500,000 clones, with 25% to 35% found just once.

This sequence was found in a man aged 18-30 years in good health. The chain carries TRBV28 and TRBJ2-3, with 8 bases identical to TRBD1. Sequencing used naive CD4+ T cells from blood. CDR3 in DNA: TGTGCCAGCAGTTTTTACCTCCAGGGGGCCACAGATACGCAGTATTTT. This sequence encodes CASSFYLQGATDTQYF.